This T cell receptor (beta chain) was identified in a study of T-cell reconstitution after alpha-beta-depleted transplantation in children. Trimming shortened V by 2 bases and J by 5 bases, and 15 bases separated the two germline ends. CDR3 length equals 16 residues. Germline V gene data show CDR1 as MNHEY and CDR2 as SMNVEV (reference sequence). Researchers prepared the TCRbeta library using unique molecular identifiers, the study reports. TCRdb reanalysed the PCR reads using MiXCR and keeps one entry per CDR3 protein. The table has roughly 50,000 distinct CDR3 sequences, approximately 43% seen once.

The sequencing used PBMCs, mostly from graft donor cells, collected 360 days after TCRalphabeta/CD19-depleted stem cell transplant. The sequence was collected from a male patient younger than 18 who had a stem cell transplant for acute lymphoblastic leukemia, so the T cells may come from the graft donor. The V call is TRBV27, the J call TRBJ2-2, with D tentatively TRBD2 (6 bases). CDR3 DNA sequence: TGTGCCAGCAGTTTAGGCCCCGCCCGGGGGACCGGGGAGCTGTTTTTT. It specifies CASSLGPARGTGELFF.